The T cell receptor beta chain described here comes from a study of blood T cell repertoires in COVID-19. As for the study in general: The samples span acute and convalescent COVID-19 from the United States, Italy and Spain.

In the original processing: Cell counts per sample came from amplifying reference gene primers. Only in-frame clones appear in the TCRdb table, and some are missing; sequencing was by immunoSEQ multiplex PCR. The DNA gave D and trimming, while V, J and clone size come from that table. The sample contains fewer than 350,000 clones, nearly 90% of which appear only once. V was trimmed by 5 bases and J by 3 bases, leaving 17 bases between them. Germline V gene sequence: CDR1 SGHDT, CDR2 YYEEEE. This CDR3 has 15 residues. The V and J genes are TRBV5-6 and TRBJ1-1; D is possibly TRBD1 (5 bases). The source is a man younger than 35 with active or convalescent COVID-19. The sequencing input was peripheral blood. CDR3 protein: CASRLEAGTDTEAFF. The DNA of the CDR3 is TGTGCCAGCAGGCTGGAAGCGGGGACCGACACTGAAGCTTTCTTT.